Given below is one T cell receptor beta chain in context. Its antigen remains unidentified. These data belong to a study of cytomegalovirus exposure and HLA in healthy donors. Notes on the study in general: In vitro testing confirmed three CMV-associated chains as specific for CMV antigens.

This CDR3 is built from 12 residues. Germline CDR1 reads GTSNPN; CDR2 reads SVGIG (reference sequence). V lost 2 bases and J lost 6; bases outside the gene matches: 3. TCRdb's copy holds only in-frame clones and misses some; the assay was immunoSEQ multiplex PCR. The top ten clones hold around 0.92% of a sample with roughly 300,000 clones, 85% to 90% of them seen once. The sample was PBMCs. The chain has TRBV30 and TRBJ2-7, with TRBD1 matching over 8 bases. This sequence originates from a woman aged 18-30 years in good health and CMV-seronegative. The CDR3 reads CAWSNQGAEQYF. CDR3 coding DNA: TGTGCCTGGAGTAACCAGGGGGCCGAGCAGTACTTC.